This record concerns one TCR beta chain sequence. Its antigen remains unidentified. The PCR employed 60 Vbeta primers together with 13 Jbeta primers. This table comes from immunoSEQ multiplex PCR, and its TCRdb copy is limited to in-frame clones, with some not included. Among approximately 110,000 clones listed, 83% were seen once. The sample comes from a study of cytomegalovirus exposure and HLA in healthy donors. Overall study findings and caveats: Per published reports, the classifier diagnosed cytomegalovirus status with high specificity and sensitivity.

There are 14 residues in the CDR3. Germline-derived CDR1 and CDR2 are SGHNT and YENEEA. V shed 6 bases and J 0 bases; nucleotides not matched to a gene: 2. The clonotype comes from a man between 18 and 29 years old in good health and CMV-seronegative. This chain uses TRBV11-3 with TRBJ2-3; 8 bases are a match to TRBD1. Sequences were obtained from PBMCs. CDR3 amino acids: CASSRTGSTDTQYF. CDR3 in DNA: TGTGCCAGCAGTCGGACAGGGAGCACAGATACGCAGTATTTT.